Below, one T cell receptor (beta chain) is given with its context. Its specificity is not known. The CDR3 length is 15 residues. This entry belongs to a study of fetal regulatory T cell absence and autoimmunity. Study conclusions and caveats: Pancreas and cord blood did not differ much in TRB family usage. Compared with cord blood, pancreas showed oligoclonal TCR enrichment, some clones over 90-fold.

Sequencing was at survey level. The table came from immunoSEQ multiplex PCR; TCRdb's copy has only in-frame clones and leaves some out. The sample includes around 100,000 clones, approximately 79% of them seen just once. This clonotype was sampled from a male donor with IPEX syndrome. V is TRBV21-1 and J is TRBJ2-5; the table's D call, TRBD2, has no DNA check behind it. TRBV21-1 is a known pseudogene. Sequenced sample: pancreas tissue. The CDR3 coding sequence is TGTGCCAGCAGCAAAAGATCGGGGGGGGCAGAGACCCAGTACTTC. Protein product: CASSKRSGGAETQYF.